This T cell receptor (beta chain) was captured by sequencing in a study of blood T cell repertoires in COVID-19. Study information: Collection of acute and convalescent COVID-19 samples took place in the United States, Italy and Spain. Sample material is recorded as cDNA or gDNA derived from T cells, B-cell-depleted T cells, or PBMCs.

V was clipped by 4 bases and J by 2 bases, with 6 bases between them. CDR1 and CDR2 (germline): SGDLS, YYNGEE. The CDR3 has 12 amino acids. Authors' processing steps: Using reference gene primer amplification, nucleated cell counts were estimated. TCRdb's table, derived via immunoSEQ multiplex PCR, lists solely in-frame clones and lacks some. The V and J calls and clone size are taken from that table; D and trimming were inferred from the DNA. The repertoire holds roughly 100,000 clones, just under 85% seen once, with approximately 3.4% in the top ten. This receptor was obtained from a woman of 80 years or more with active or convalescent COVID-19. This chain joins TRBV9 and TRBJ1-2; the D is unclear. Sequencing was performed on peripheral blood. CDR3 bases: TGTGCCAGCAGCCCCCGGAACTATGGCTACACCTTC. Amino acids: CASSPRNYGYTF.